A selection of T cell receptor beta chains follows, all from one sample in a study of regulatory T cells in long-lasting Graves disease. In TCRdb, the multiplex PCR reads were re-called with MiXCR into one record per CDR3 protein. The repertoire holds about 350,000 distinct CDR3 sequences, with around 16% as singletons. These same data were also listed under a study on T cells in Graves' hyperthyroidism and ophthalmopathy.

Sequencing used peripheral blood mononuclear cells (PBMCs), obtained at new diagnosis, from a patient treated with antithyroid drugs. These receptors were collected from a woman younger than 35 with Graves disease. Both conserved end residues are part of each CDR3. The D gene is left open where the match is weak. Some rows have no size entry. The others give once, few or many, or a class for an expanded clone.

length: 14
V: TRBV19
J: TRBJ1-1
D: .
size: many
CDR3: CASRDSRMNTEAFF
DNA: TGTGCCAGTAGGGACAGTCGCATGAACACTGAAGCTTTCTTT

length: 11
V: TRBV27
J: TRBJ1-1
D: .
size: few
CDR3: CAGRRGTEAFF
DNA: TGTGCCGGCAGACGAGGCACTGAAGCTTTCTTT

length: 19
V: TRBV4-1
J: TRBJ2-5
D: TRBD1
size: few
CDR3: CASSHGPRDRVPLGETQYF
DNA: TGCGCCAGCAGCCACGGCCCCCGGGACAGGGTCCCACTGGGAGAGACCCAGTACTTC

length: 14
V: TRBV20-1
J: TRBJ2-7
D: TRBD1
size: many
CDR3: CSAEIGTGPYEQYF
DNA: TGCAGTGCTGAGATCGGGACAGGGCCCTACGAGCAGTACTTC

length: 11
V: TRBV13
J: TRBJ2-2
D: TRBD2
size: .
CDR3: CASSWGGELFF
DNA: TGTGCCAGCAGCTGGGGGGGAGAGCTGTTTTTT

length: 14
V: TRBV5-1
J: TRBJ1-2
D: .
size: .
CDR3: CASSLGTDASGYTF
DNA: TGCGCCAGCAGCTTAGGGACGGACGCCAGTGGCTACACCTTC

length: 16
V: TRBV30
J: TRBJ1-5
D: .
size: few
CDR3: CAWSVVGAIGGQPQHF
DNA: TGTGCCTGGAGTGTGGTGGGGGCAATAGGGGGTCAGCCCCAGCATTTT

length: 15
V: TRBV20-1
J: TRBJ1-4
D: TRBD1
size: many
CDR3: CSARGTGGFNEKLFF
DNA: TGCAGTGCTAGAGGGACAGGGGGCTTCAATGAAAAACTGTTTTTT

length: 14
V: TRBV28
J: TRBJ2-5
D: .
size: many
CDR3: CASHSPGVGETQYF
DNA: TGTGCCAGCCACTCTCCTGGGGTAGGAGAGACCCAGTACTTC

length: 17
V: TRBV11-2
J: TRBJ1-1
D: .
size: many
CDR3: CASSLQYRDDLGTEAFF
DNA: TGTGCCAGCAGCTTACAGTATCGGGACGACCTGGGCACTGAAGCTTTCTTT

length: 19
V: TRBV6-1
J: TRBJ2-5
D: TRBD1
size: many
CDR3: CASSTVMVLGQGAWETQYF
DNA: TGTGCCAGCAGTACAGTGATGGTCCTGGGACAGGGGGCATGGGAGACCCAGTACTTC

length: 21
V: TRBV30
J: TRBJ2-3
D: TRBD2
size: many
CDR3: CAWSPIKKGLAGGYYTDTQYF
DNA: TGTGCCTGGAGTCCCATTAAAAAAGGACTAGCGGGAGGGTATTACACAGATACGCAGTATTTT

length: 16
V: TRBV10-3
J: TRBJ2-2
D: TRBD2
size: many
CDR3: CAISETSGRYTGELFF
DNA: TGTGCCATCAGTGAGACTAGCGGGAGGTACACCGGGGAGCTGTTTTTT

length: 14
V: TRBV5-5
J: TRBJ2-3
D: .
size: many
CDR3: CASSYRQITDTQYF
DNA: TGTGCCAGCAGCTACAGACAGATCACAGATACGCAGTATTTT

length: 14
V: TRBV12-3/TRBV12-4
J: TRBJ2-1
D: TRBD2
size: many
CDR3: CASSLGGGANEQFF
DNA: TGTGCCAGCAGTTTAGGCGGGGGGGCCAATGAGCAGTTCTTC

length: 14
V: TRBV9
J: TRBJ1-4
D: .
size: few
CDR3: CAGSVEGRNEKLFF
DNA: TGTGCCGGCAGCGTAGAGGGACGTAATGAAAAACTGTTTTTT

length: 14
V: TRBV2
J: TRBJ1-1
D: TRBD1
size: many
CDR3: CASRAGTGNTEAFF
DNA: TGTGCCAGCAGAGCCGGGACAGGGAACACTGAAGCTTTCTTT

length: 14
V: TRBV6-1
J: TRBJ1-1
D: .
size: many
CDR3: CASSGMGGMTEAFF
DNA: TGTGCCAGCAGTGGAATGGGGGGAATGACTGAAGCTTTCTTT

length: 12
V: TRBV30
J: TRBJ1-2
D: .
size: many
CDR3: CAWSGFNYGYTF
DNA: TGTGCCTGGAGTGGATTTAACTATGGCTACACCTTC

length: 16
V: TRBV7-6
J: TRBJ1-6
D: .
size: .
CDR3: CASSPRRETFGPPLHF
DNA: TGTGCCAGCAGCCCCCGACGGGAAACGTTTGGTCCACCCCTCCACTTT

length: 12
V: TRBV6-1
J: TRBJ1-6
D: .
size: .
CDR3: CASSEYESPLHF
DNA: TGTGCCAGCAGTGAATACGAGTCACCCCTCCACTTT

length: 14
V: TRBV2
J: TRBJ2-7
D: TRBD1
size: many
CDR3: CASSTRQGSYEQYF
DNA: TGTGCCAGCAGCACTCGACAGGGATCCTACGAGCAGTACTTC

length: 14
V: TRBV29-1
J: TRBJ2-5
D: TRBD1
size: few
CDR3: CSVVGWQGAETQYF
DNA: TGCAGCGTTGTAGGTTGGCAGGGGGCAGAGACCCAGTACTTC

length: 13
V: TRBV12-3/TRBV12-4
J: TRBJ1-2
D: TRBD1
size: .
CDR3: CASKVHRDRGYTF
DNA: TGTGCCAGCAAGGTCCACAGGGACAGGGGCTACACCTTC

length: 14
V: TRBV7-2
J: TRBJ2-7
D: TRBD1
size: many
CDR3: CASSSGQGAYEQYF
DNA: TGTGCCAGCAGCTCGGGACAGGGAGCTTACGAGCAGTACTTC

length: 16
V: TRBV11-2
J: TRBJ2-5
D: .
size: many
CDR3: CASSLTPALAAETQYF
DNA: TGTGCCAGCAGCTTAACCCCGGCACTAGCCGCAGAGACCCAGTACTTC

length: 12
V: TRBV20-1
J: TRBJ1-1
D: .
size: .
CDR3: CSPKEGQGRAFF
DNA: TGCAGTCCCAAAGAGGGGCAGGGAAGGGCTTTCTTT

length: 15
V: TRBV18
J: TRBJ1-1
D: .
size: .
CDR3: CASSPPQGLNTEAFF
DNA: TGTGCCAGCTCACCACCTCAGGGTTTGAACACTGAAGCTTTCTTT

length: 18
V: TRBV6-9
J: TRBJ2-1
D: .
size: many
CDR3: CASSYLRVPSQSYNEQFF
DNA: TGTGCCAGCAGTTACCTCAGAGTGCCTAGCCAATCTTACAATGAGCAGTTCTTC

length: 13
V: TRBV28
J: TRBJ2-4
D: .
size: many
CDR3: CASSPTSIGIQYF
DNA: TGTGCCAGCAGTCCGACCTCGATCGGGATTCAGTACTTC

length: 11
V: TRBV20-1
J: TRBJ2-1
D: .
size: .
CDR3: CSAPRGAEQFF
DNA: TGCAGTGCGCCCAGGGGAGCGGAACAGTTCTTC

length: 15
V: TRBV3-1
J: TRBJ2-1
D: TRBD2
size: many
CDR3: CASSYGLAGTRAVFF
DNA: TGTGCCAGCAGCTACGGACTAGCGGGGACTCGTGCGGTGTTCTTC

length: 15
V: TRBV6-2/TRBV6-3
J: TRBJ1-5
D: TRBD1
size: many
CDR3: CASSYPGQGDQPQHF
DNA: TGTGCCAGCAGTTACCCGGGACAGGGGGATCAGCCCCAGCATTTT

length: 17
V: TRBV12-3/TRBV12-4
J: TRBJ2-5
D: TRBD2
size: many
CDR3: CASSFAQRLAGQETQYF
DNA: TGTGCCAGCAGTTTTGCCCAAAGGCTAGCGGGACAAGAGACCCAGTACTTC

length: 14
V: TRBV5-7
J: TRBJ2-7
D: TRBD1
size: .
CDR3: CASSRNPDRGPQYF
DNA: TGTGCCAGCAGCCGCAACCCCGACAGGGGACCGCAGTACTTC

length: 18
V: TRBV4-1
J: TRBJ2-2
D: TRBD2
size: many
CDR3: CASSQPSLLAGGFGELFF
DNA: TGCGCCAGCAGCCAACCGTCTCTACTAGCGGGAGGGTTCGGGGAGCTGTTTTTT

length: 13
V: TRBV29-1
J: TRBJ2-2
D: TRBD2
size: few
CDR3: CSVSLAGSGELFF
DNA: TGCAGCGTTTCACTAGCGGGGTCCGGGGAGCTGTTTTTT

length: 16
V: TRBV28
J: TRBJ2-1
D: TRBD2
size: many
CDR3: CASRDSGRALDNEQFF
DNA: TGTGCCAGCAGAGACAGCGGGAGGGCCCTCGACAATGAGCAGTTCTTC

length: 12
V: TRBV20-1
J: TRBJ2-5
D: TRBD1
size: few
CDR3: CSAKTGVETQYF
DNA: TGCAGTGCTAAGACAGGGGTCGAGACCCAGTACTTC

length: 15
V: TRBV30
J: TRBJ1-6
D: TRBD1
size: many
CDR3: CAWRDKTGVFSPLHF
DNA: TGTGCCTGGAGGGACAAGACAGGGGTCTTTTCACCCCTCCACTTT

length: 14
V: TRBV11-2
J: TRBJ2-7
D: TRBD2
size: many
CDR3: CASSLIAGGREQYF
DNA: TGTGCCAGCAGCTTAATAGCGGGGGGGAGAGAGCAGTACTTC

length: 14
V: TRBV7-2
J: TRBJ2-7
D: .
size: few
CDR3: CASSFSASSYEQYF
DNA: TGTGCCAGCAGCTTTTCCGCCAGCTCCTACGAGCAGTACTTC

length: 16
V: TRBV28
J: TRBJ2-6
D: TRBD1
size: many
CDR3: CASSLRGQSGANVLTF
DNA: TGTGCCAGCAGTTTAAGGGGGCAATCAGGGGCCAACGTCCTGACTTTC

length: 14
V: TRBV6-1
J: TRBJ2-5
D: TRBD2
size: many
CDR3: CASQAIAGQETQYF
DNA: TGTGCCAGCCAAGCGATAGCGGGGCAAGAGACCCAGTACTTC

length: 14
V: TRBV5-1
J: TRBJ1-1
D: .
size: many
CDR3: CASSLDRGNTEAFF
DNA: TGCGCCAGCAGCTTGGATAGGGGGAACACTGAAGCTTTCTTT